The entry below describes one TCR beta chain. This clone was seen just once. No cognate antigen has been identified for it. No base quality information exists; no much larger clone differs at one position. The data derive from a study of blood T cell repertoires in COVID-19 (dated by TCRdb to between 2020 and 2021). Context from the whole study: The collaborator samples originated in the United States, Italy and Spain and spanned the acute and convalescent phases of COVID-19. The material from the prospective study consisted of cDNA or gDNA derived from T cells, B-cell-depleted T cells, or PBMCs. Subjects who had been exposed to COVID-19, were actively infected with it, or had recovered from it provided the deeply sampled blood TCRbeta repertoires that made up the dataset. The repertoires were released in a freely available public database meant as a resource for research on the immune response to SARS-CoV-2. The samples were drawn from the first 160 participants of the ongoing ImmuneRACE study and from 950 to 1,500 subjects provided by 6 global collaborators. Sample metadata almost always included a de-identified subject ID, COVID-19 status, age in years and sex. Where available, HLA class I and class II types were taken from metadata supplied by the sample provider and were not determined by assay-based typing.

TCRbeta CDR3 regions were amplified from genomic DNA by means of the immunoSEQ Assay, a bias-controlled multiplex PCR. The original pipeline was this. The number of nucleated cells in each sample was estimated from the amplification of reference gene primers within the assay. Sequence reads were collapsed and filtered to measure the absolute abundance of every unique TCRbeta CDR3 rearrangement. Productive Simpson clonality was computed per sample as the square root of Simpson's diversity index over productive rearrangements. TCRdb mirrors the immuneACCESS table, restricted to in-frame sequences. Some clones are absent from its copies; in checked studies, under half trace to an unresolved V gene, and the reason for the others is unknown. The DNA was the basis for D and trimming; V, J and clone size are from that table. The sample yields around 360,000 clones; around 87% were counted once. The ten biggest clones cover about 10% of the sample.

CDR1 MNHEY and CDR2 SMNVEV were looked up in the germline V gene (reference sequence). V loses 6 bases at its end and J loses 5 bases; junction bases beyond the gene matches: 10. The CDR3 measures 16 amino acids from cysteine to phenylalanine. The sequence is cut down to CDR3 DNA, 48 bases in frame from base 1. Broader findings and caveats from the paper: The amount of clinical and demographic metadata varied by source and participant and was provided uncurated.

At one collaborating source in Seattle, patients were enrolled during active infection and were followed longitudinally through the course of disease. Collaborating institutions collected whole blood in K2EDTA tubes following their own protocols. For TCRbeta analysis, collaborator samples were shipped as frozen whole blood, as isolated PBMCs, or as DNA extracted from either sample type. Material for sequencing was peripheral blood. Recombination connected TRBV27 to TRBJ2-3; TRBD1 lines up with 11 middle nucleotides. This receptor was obtained from a woman between 25 and 40 years old with COVID-19, enrolled during active disease. The DNA is as follows: TGTGCCAGCAGCCGTCGGACAGGGGGCGGAGGAGATACGCAGTATTTT. Translated, this gives CASSRRTGGGGDTQYF.